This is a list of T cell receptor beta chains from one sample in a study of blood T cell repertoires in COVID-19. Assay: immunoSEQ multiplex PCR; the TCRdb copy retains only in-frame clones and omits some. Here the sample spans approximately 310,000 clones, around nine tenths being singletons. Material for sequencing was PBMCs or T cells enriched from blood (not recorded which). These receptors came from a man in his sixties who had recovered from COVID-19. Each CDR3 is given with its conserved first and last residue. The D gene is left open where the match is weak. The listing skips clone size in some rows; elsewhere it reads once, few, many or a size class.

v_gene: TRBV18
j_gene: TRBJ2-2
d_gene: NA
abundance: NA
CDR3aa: CASSPKRRATDTGELFF
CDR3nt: TGTGCCAGCTCACCAAAAAGACGAGCGACCGACACCGGGGAGCTGTTTTTT

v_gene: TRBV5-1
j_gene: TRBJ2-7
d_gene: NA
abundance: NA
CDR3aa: CASSLGLVSYEQYF
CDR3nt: TGCGCCAGCAGCTTGGGACTAGTTTCCTACGAGCAGTACTTC

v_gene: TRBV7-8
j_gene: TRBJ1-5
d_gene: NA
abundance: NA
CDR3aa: CASKKRGANQPQHF
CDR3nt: TGTGCCAGCAAAAAGCGGGGGGCCAATCAGCCCCAGCATTTT

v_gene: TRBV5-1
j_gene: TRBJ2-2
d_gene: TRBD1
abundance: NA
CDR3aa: CASSLDQGVNTGELFF
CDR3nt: TGCGCCAGCAGCTTGGACCAGGGGGTAAACACCGGGGAGCTGTTTTTT

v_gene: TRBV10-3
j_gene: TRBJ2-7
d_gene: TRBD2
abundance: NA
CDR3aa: CAISEELAGREQYF
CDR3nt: TGTGCCATCAGTGAGGAACTAGCGGGTCGCGAGCAGTACTTC

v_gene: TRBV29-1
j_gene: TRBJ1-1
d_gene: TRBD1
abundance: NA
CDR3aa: CSVDRQGGEAFF
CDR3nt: TGCAGCGTTGATCGACAGGGCGGTGAAGCTTTCTTT

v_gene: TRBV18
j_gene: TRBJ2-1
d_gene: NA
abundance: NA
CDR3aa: CASSPGNQDSYNEQFF
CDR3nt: TGTGCCAGCTCACCGGGTAATCAGGACTCCTACAATGAGCAGTTCTTC

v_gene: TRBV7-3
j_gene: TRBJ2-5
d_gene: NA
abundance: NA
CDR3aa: CASSTGTQETQYF
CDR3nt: TGTGCCAGCAGCACAGGGACCCAAGAGACCCAGTACTTC

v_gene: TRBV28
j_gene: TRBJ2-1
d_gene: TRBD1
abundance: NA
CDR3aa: CASSLLGAGGHNEQFF
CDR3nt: TGTGCCAGCAGTTTATTAGGGGCAGGGGGCCACAATGAGCAGTTCTTC

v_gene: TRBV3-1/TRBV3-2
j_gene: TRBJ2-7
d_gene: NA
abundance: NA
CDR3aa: CASSQEQAPPRGEPPQTYEQYF
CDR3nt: TGTGCCAGCAGCCAAGAGCAGGCGCCCCCCAGGGGCGAACCCCCGCAAACCTACGAGCAGTACTTC

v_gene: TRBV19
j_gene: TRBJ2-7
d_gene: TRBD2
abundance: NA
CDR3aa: CASSREGLAHEQYF
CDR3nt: TGTGCCAGTAGTAGGGAGGGACTAGCTCACGAGCAGTACTTC

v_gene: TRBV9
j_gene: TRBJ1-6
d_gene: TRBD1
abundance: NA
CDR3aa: CASSLRQGTSPLHF
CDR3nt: TGTGCCAGCAGCCTCAGACAGGGGACTTCACCCCTCCACTTT

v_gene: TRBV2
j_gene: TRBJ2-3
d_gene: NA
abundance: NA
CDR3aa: CASSEQGPSTDTQYF
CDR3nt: TGTGCCAGCAGTGAGCAGGGGCCTAGCACAGATACGCAGTATTTT

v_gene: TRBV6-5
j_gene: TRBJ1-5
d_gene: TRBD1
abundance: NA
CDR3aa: CASGDRSANQPQHF
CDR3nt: TGTGCCAGCGGGGACAGGAGCGCCAATCAGCCCCAGCATTTT

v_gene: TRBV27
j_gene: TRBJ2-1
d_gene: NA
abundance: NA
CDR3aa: CASSPQLVYNEQFF
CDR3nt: TGTGCCAGCAGTCCCCAACTAGTTTACAATGAGCAGTTCTTC

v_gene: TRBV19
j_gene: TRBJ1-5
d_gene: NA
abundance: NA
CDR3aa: CATSGHMSNQPQHF
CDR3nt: TGTGCCACCTCAGGACACATGAGCAATCAGCCCCAGCATTTT

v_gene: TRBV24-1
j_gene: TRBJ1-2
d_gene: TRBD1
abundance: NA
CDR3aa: CATSGRGYGYTF
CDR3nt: TGTGCCACCAGTGGCAGGGGGTATGGCTACACCTTC

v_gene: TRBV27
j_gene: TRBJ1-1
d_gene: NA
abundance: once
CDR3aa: CASSLASRTEAFF
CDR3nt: TGTGCCAGCAGTTTAGCGTCCCGTACTGAAGCTTTCTTT

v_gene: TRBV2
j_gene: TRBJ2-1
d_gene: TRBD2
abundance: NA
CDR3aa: CASRGLVPYNEQFF
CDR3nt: TGTGCCAGCAGAGGACTAGTCCCCTACAATGAGCAGTTCTTC

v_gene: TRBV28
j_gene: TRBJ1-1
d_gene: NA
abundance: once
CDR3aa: CASSPVGLRAFF
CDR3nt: TGTGCCAGCAGTCCCGTCGGACTTAGGGCTTTCTTT

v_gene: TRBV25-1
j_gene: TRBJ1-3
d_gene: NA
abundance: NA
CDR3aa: CASSEYGALSTIYF
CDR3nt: TGTGCCAGCAGTGAATATGGGGCTCTTAGCACCATATATTTT

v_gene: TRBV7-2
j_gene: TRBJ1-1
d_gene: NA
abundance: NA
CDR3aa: CASRSPRGKEAFF
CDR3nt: TGTGCCAGCAGATCCCCCAGGGGAAAAGAAGCTTTCTTT

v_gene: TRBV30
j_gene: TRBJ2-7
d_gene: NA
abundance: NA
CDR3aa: CAWSRIGYEQYF
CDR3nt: TGTGCCTGGTCCAGGATTGGCTACGAGCAGTACTTC

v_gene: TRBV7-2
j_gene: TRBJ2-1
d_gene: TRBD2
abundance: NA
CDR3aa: CASSSGLAGFPFF
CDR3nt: TGTGCCAGCAGCAGTGGACTAGCGGGATTTCCGTTCTTC

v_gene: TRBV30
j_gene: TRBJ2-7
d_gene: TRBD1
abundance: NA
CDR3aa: CAWSVTGIPYEQYF
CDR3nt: TGTGCCTGGAGTGTGACAGGGATCCCCTACGAGCAGTACTTC

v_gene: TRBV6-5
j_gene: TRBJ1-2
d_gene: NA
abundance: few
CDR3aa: CASSLTENYGYTF
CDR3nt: TGTGCCAGCAGTTTGACAGAGAACTATGGCTACACCTTC

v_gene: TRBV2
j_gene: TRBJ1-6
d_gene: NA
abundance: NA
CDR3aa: CASGTPYNSPLHF
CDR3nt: TGTGCCAGCGGGACACCCTATAATTCACCCCTCCACTTT

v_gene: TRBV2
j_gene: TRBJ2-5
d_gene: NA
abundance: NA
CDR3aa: CASSREQETQYF
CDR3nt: TGTGCCAGCAGCCGGGAACAAGAGACCCAGTACTTC

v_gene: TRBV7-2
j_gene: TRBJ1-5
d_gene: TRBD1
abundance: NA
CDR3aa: CASSLDRDQPQHF
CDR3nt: TGTGCCAGCAGCCTGGACAGGGACCAGCCCCAGCATTTT

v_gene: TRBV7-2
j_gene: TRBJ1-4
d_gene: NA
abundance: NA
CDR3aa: CASSFQGSGAEKLFF
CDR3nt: TGTGCCAGCAGCTTCCAGGGGTCCGGAGCAGAAAAACTGTTTTTT